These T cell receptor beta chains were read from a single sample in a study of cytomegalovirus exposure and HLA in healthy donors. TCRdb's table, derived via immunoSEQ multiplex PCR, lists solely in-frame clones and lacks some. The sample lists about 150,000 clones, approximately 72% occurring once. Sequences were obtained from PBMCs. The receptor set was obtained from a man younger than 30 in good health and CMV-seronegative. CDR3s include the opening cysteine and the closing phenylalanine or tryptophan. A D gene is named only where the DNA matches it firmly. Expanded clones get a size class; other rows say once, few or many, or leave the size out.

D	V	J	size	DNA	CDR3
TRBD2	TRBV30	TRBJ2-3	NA	TGTGCCTCCTTTGGCGGGGGAGGCACAGATACGCAGTATTTT	CASFGGGGTDTQYF
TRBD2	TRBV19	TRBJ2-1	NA	TGTGCCAGTACCGGTAGTGCGGCGGGAGAGGGTGAGCAGTTCTTC	CASTGSAAGEGEQFF
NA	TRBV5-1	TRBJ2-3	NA	TGCGCCAGCAGCCCGCCTGAAAGCGGAAGCACAGATACGCAGTATTTT	CASSPPESGSTDTQYF
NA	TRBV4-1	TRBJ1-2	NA	TGCGCCAGCAGCCCGGGCCGGGAGTTTCAGCATGGCTACACCTTC	CASSPGREFQHGYTF
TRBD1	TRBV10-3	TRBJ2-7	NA	TGTGCCATCAGTGAGTCGGGACAGGGAGGCTACGAGCAGTACTTC	CAISESGQGGYEQYF
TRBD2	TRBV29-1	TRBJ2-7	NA	TGCAGCGTTGTCGGGGCTAGCGGGAGAGTAGGGAGGGAGCAGTACTTC	CSVVGASGRVGREQYF
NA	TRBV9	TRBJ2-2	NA	TGTGCCAGCAGCGCTAACCCAGGCGGGGAGCTGTTTTTT	CASSANPGGELFF
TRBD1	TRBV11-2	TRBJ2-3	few	TGTGCCAGCAGCCCCGTCCCCTCGACAGGGCGGGCCGCTACGCAGTATTTT	CASSPVPSTGRAATQYF
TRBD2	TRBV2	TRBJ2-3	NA	TGTGCCAGCCTAAGCGGGAGTTGGACAGATACGCAGTATTTT	CASLSGSWTDTQYF
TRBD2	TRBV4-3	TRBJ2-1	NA	TGCGCCAGCAGCCAAAGACTAGCGGCTGAGGGAAATGAGCAGTTCTTC	CASSQRLAAEGNEQFF
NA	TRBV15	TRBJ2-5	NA	TGTGCCACCAGCAGGGTAAAGGGGGAGACCCAGTACTTC	CATSRVKGETQYF
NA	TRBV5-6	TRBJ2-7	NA	TGTGCCAGCAGCTTGGGGGGAGACACCTACGAGCAGTACTTC	CASSLGGDTYEQYF
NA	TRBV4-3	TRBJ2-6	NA	TGCGCCAGCAGCCAAGAGAGCGGCTCTGGGGCCAACGTCCTGACTTTC	CASSQESGSGANVLTF
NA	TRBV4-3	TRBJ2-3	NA	TGCGCCAGCAGCCAAGAAGGAGGCCCCCCACCCACAGATACGCAGTATTTT	CASSQEGGPPPTDTQYF
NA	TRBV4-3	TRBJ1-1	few	TGCGCCAGCAGCCAAGATTACGGGAACACTGAAGCTTTCTTT	CASSQDYGNTEAFF
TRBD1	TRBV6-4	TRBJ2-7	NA	TGTGCCAGCAGTGACCACAGGGGCGAGCAGTACTTC	CASSDHRGEQYF
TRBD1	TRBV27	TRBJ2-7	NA	TGTGCCAGCAGTTTAAGCGGACAGGGGGCAAAAGAGCAGTACTTC	CASSLSGQGAKEQYF
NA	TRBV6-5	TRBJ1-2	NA	TGTGCCAGCACCGGGGGGGCAGGGGCGCCTTGGGGCTACACCTTC	CASTGGAGAPWGYTF
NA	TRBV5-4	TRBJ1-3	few	TGTGCCAGCAGCTTTCCGGGTCAAGGAAACACCATATATTTT	CASSFPGQGNTIYF
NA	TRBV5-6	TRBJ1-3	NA	TGTGCCAGCAGCCGGACAGACCGTTGGGACACCATATATTTT	CASSRTDRWDTIYF
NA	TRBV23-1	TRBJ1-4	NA	TGCGCCAGCAGTCAATGTGCGGGGGGAAAACTGTTTTTT	CASSQCAGGKLFF
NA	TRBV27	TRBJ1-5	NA	TGTGCCAGCAGTTCGGGCCCAGGGAGCAATCAGCCCCAGCATTTT	CASSSGPGSNQPQHF
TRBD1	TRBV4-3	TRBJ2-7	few	TGCGCCAGCAGCCGCATAGGGGGCCGTACCTACGAGCAGTACTTC	CASSRIGGRTYEQYF
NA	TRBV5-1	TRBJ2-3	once	TGCGCCAGCAGCTATTCGATGGGGGACTTTTCCACAGATACGCAGTATTTT	CASSYSMGDFSTDTQYF
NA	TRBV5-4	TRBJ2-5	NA	TGCGCCAGCAGCCAACAGGTGGGTGCAGCAGAGACCCAGTACTTC	CASSQQVGAAETQYF
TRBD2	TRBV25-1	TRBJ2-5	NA	TGTGCCAGCAGTGACGTTAAGCGGGGGGTGGGAGAGCAGTACTTC	CASSDVKRGVGEQYF
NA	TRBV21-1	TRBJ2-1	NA	TGTGCCAGCAGCAACGAAGACAGCTCCTACAATGAGCAGTTCTTC	CASSNEDSSYNEQFF
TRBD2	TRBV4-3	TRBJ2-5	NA	TGCGCCAGCAGCCAGGGAACTAGCGGGAGATTACAGAGAGAGACCCAGTACTTC	CASSQGTSGRLQRETQYF
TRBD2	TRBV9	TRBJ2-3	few	TGTGCCAGCAGCGTCGGGGAGGGGCGGGAAGGGGATACGCAGTATTTT	CASSVGEGREGDTQYF
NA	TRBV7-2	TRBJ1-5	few	TGTGCCAGCGCTAATGGCCAGGGAAGCCAGCCCCAGCATTTT	CASANGQGSQPQHF
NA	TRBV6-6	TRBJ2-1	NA	TGTGCCAGCAGTTACGGGGGCCCCAATGAGCAGTTCTTC	CASSYGGPNEQFF
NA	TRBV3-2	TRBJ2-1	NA	TGTGCCAGCAGCCAAGCGCGGTTCTTC	CASSQARFF
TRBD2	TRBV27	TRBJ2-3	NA	TGTGCCAGCAGTTTATTTAGCGGGAGGAATCCAGATACGCAGTATTTT	CASSLFSGRNPDTQYF
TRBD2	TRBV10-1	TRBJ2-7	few	TGCGCCAGCAGTGAGTCAGGACTAGGATTCCAGGGAGAGTACGAGCAGTACTTC	CASSESGLGFQGEYEQYF
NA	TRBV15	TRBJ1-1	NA	TGTGCCACCAGCGTACATAACACTGAAGCTTTCTTT	CATSVHNTEAFF
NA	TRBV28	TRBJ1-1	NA	TGTGCCAGCAGTTCCCCGGACCGGGGCACTGAAGCTTTCTTT	CASSSPDRGTEAFF
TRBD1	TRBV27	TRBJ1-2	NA	TGTGCCAGCAGTTCCTCACAGGGGGAAGTTAACTATGGCTACACCTTC	CASSSSQGEVNYGYTF
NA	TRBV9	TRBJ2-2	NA	TGTGCCAGCAGCGTAGAGGGGGCGAACACCGGGGAGCTGTTTTTT	CASSVEGANTGELFF
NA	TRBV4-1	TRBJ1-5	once	TGCGCCAGCAGCCAAGTGTTGACACCACACGTTAGCAATCAGCCCCAGCATTTT	CASSQVLTPHVSNQPQHF
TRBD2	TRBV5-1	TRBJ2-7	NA	TGCGCCAGCAGCCGGGGGGGCTCTTACGAGCAGTACTTC	CASSRGGSYEQYF
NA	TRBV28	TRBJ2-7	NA	TGTGCCAGCAGTGATGGGGCCGCATACGAGCAGTACTTC	CASSDGAAYEQYF
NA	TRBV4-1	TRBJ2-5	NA	TGCGCCAGCAGCCAACCGGGTCCGGGGGAGACCCAGTACTTC	CASSQPGPGETQYF
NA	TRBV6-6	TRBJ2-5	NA	TGTGCCAGCAGTTACCGGGGGAGGGGGGTGGAGACCCAGTACTTC	CASSYRGRGVETQYF
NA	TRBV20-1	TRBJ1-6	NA	TGCAGTTCCAGGGTTGGGTCACCCCTCCACTTT	CSSRVGSPLHF
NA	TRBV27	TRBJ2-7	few	TGTGCCACACGACGGCAGGGCCCCGCCGAGCAGTACTTC	CATRRQGPAEQYF
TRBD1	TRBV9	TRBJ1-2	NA	TGTGCCAGCAGCGTAGAATCGGGGGGGACAGGGCGAGGCTACACCTTC	CASSVESGGTGRGYTF